The following is a T cell receptor (beta chain) sequence with its context. The data stem from a study of blood T cell repertoires in COVID-19. On the study more broadly: Donors in the United States, Italy and Spain gave samples during acute or convalescent COVID-19. T cells, B-cell-depleted T cells, or PBMCs supplied cDNA or gDNA.

Germline V gives CDR1 KGHSH, CDR2 LQKENI. V was trimmed by 3 bases and J by 6 bases, leaving 17 bases between them. This CDR3 has 15 residues. Per the authors' pipeline: Using reference gene primer amplification, nucleated cell counts were estimated. Assay used: immunoSEQ multiplex PCR; TCRdb lists only in-frame clones, some missing. V and J calls and clone size are those listed in that table; D and trimming were worked out from the DNA. The table records some 220,000 clones, around four fifths of them present only once. The sequence was obtained from a woman aged 55-69 years who had recovered from COVID-19. V and J are TRBV18 and TRBJ2-5; D is undetermined. The source material was peripheral blood. The CDR3: CASSPPRLELKTQYF. CDR3 in DNA: TGTGCCAGCTCACCCCCCCGCTTAGAACTAAAGACCCAGTACTTC.